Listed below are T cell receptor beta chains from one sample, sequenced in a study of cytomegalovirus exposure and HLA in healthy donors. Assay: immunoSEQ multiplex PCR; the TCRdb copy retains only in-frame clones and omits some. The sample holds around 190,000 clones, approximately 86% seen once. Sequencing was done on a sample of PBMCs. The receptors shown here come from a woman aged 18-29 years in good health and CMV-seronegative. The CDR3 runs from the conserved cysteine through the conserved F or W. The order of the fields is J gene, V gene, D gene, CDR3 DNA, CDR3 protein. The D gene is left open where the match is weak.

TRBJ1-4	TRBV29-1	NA	TGCAGCGTTGAACGTGGGGCTGGAACTAATGAAAAACTGTTTTTT	CSVERGAGTNEKLFF
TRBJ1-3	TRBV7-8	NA	TGTGCCAGCAGCTTAGGACTCTCTTTTAGAAACACCATATATTTT	CASSLGLSFRNTIYF
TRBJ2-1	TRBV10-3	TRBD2	TGTGCCATCAGTGGGGGACTAGCGGGAGTTAATGAGCAGTTCTTC	CAISGGLAGVNEQFF
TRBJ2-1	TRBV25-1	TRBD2	TGTGCCAGCAGTGAATCCCCCCGGACTAGCGGGGGGGACAATGAGCAGTTCTTC	CASSESPRTSGGDNEQFF
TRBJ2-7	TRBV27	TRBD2	TGTGCCAGCTCCCCCGGGACTAGCGGGAGCCTAAGCTCCTACGAGCAGTACTTC	CASSPGTSGSLSSYEQYF
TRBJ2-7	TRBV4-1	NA	TGCGCCAGCAGCCACGACACCTACGAGCAGTACTTC	CASSHDTYEQYF
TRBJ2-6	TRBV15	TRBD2	TGTGCCACCAGCAGAGTGGACCAGGGAGGGACTGGGGCCAACGTCCTGACTTTC	CATSRVDQGGTGANVLTF
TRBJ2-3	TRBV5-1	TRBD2	TGCGCCAGCAGCTTGAGCGGGGGGAGCACAGATACGCAGTATTTT	CASSLSGGSTDTQYF
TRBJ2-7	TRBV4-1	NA	TGCGCCAGCAGCCAGGTAACAGGGTCTTACGAGCAGTACTTC	CASSQVTGSYEQYF
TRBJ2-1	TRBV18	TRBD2	TGTGCCAGCTCACCATCTTTGACTAGCGGGTCCTACAATGAGCAGTTCTTC	CASSPSLTSGSYNEQFF